Listed below are T cell receptor beta chains from one sample, sequenced in a study of blood T cell repertoires in COVID-19. The method was immunoSEQ multiplex PCR; TCRdb's version includes in-frame clones alone and lacks a portion of them. The sample has 200,000 or so clones, around 84% seen once. The sample taken for sequencing was peripheral blood. All receptors come from a man between 40 and 49 years old who had recovered from COVID-19. CDR3s include the opening cysteine and the closing phenylalanine or tryptophan. A D gene is named only where the DNA matches it firmly. Clone size appears in some rows only: once, few, many, or a class for an expanded clone.

J gene	clone size	V gene	D gene	CDR3 protein	CDR3 DNA
TRBJ2-7	NA	TRBV11-2	NA	CASGNREDSYEQYF	TGTGCCAGCGGCAACAGGGAAGATTCCTACGAGCAGTACTTC
TRBJ2-1	NA	TRBV12-3/TRBV12-4	TRBD2	CASSTGAGEFF	TGTGCCAGCAGTACTGGAGCGGGAGAGTTCTTC
TRBJ1-1	NA	TRBV2	NA	CASSDRRGGNTEAFF	TGTGCCAGCAGTGATAGGAGGGGTGGGAACACTGAAGCTTTCTTT
TRBJ2-1	NA	TRBV5-4	TRBD1	CASSLDRVNEQFF	TGTGCCAGCAGCCTCGACAGGGTCAATGAGCAGTTCTTC
TRBJ1-3	NA	TRBV19	NA	CASSKRLNTIYF	TGTGCCAGTAGCAAGAGGCTAAACACCATATATTTT
TRBJ2-2	few	TRBV11-3	NA	CASSLGGAVPGELFF	TGTGCCAGCAGCTTAGGCGGCGCGGTGCCCGGGGAGCTGTTTTTT
TRBJ2-7	NA	TRBV10-3	NA	CAIRTETHREQYF	TGTGCCATCAGGACCGAGACTCACAGGGAGCAGTACTTC
TRBJ1-2	NA	TRBV9	NA	CASSVARQALYGYTF	TGTGCCAGCAGCGTAGCTAGGCAAGCCCTCTATGGCTACACCTTC
TRBJ2-2	NA	TRBV6-5	NA	CASRRDTGELFF	TGTGCCAGTAGACGGGACACCGGGGAGCTGTTTTTT
TRBJ1-2	NA	TRBV6-2/TRBV6-3	NA	CASSYSESYGYTF	TGTGCCAGCAGTTACTCAGAGAGCTATGGCTACACCTTC
TRBJ2-2	NA	TRBV7-6	TRBD2	CASSWGLAGGTGNTGELFF	TGTGCCAGCAGCTGGGGACTAGCGGGAGGGACCGGCAACACCGGGGAGCTGTTTTTT
TRBJ2-5	NA	TRBV30	NA	CAWFAGNGETQYF	TGTGCCTGGTTTGCGGGAAACGGCGAGACCCAGTACTTC
TRBJ1-1	NA	TRBV15	NA	CATLSGGRTEAFF	TGTGCCACCTTGAGCGGGGGGAGAACTGAAGCTTTCTTT
TRBJ1-6	NA	TRBV19	TRBD1	CASSSPPGLGQGASSPLHF	TGTGCCAGTAGTAGCCCGCCGGGGCTTGGACAGGGAGCGTCTTCACCCCTCCACTTT
TRBJ2-1	few	TRBV5-1	TRBD2	CASSPPGAGGNEQFF	TGCGCCAGCAGCCCCCCCGGGGCGGGGGGCAATGAGCAGTTCTTC
TRBJ1-3	NA	TRBV30	NA	CAWSVQRSSGNTIYF	TGTGCCTGGAGTGTACAACGGAGCTCTGGAAACACCATATATTTT
TRBJ1-3	NA	TRBV5-1	NA	CASSPRTGSSGNTIYF	TGCGCCAGCAGCCCGCGGACGGGAAGCTCTGGAAACACCATATATTTT
TRBJ2-1	NA	TRBV7-2	NA	CASSQRAGRNEQFF	TGTGCCAGCAGCCAAAGGGCAGGGAGGAATGAGCAGTTCTTC
TRBJ2-2	once	TRBV30	NA	CASLGSGELFF	TGTGCCTCTCTAGGATCCGGGGAGCTGTTTTTT
TRBJ2-7	few	TRBV6-2/TRBV6-3	TRBD2	CASSYFAGGRSEQYF	TGTGCCAGCAGTTACTTCGCGGGAGGGCGGAGCGAGCAGTACTTC
TRBJ1-5	NA	TRBV6-4	TRBD1	CASSAPRTGGPGGNQPQHF	TGTGCCAGCAGTGCCCCCAGGACAGGGGGCCCCGGGGGCAATCAGCCCCAGCATTTT
TRBJ2-2	NA	TRBV2	NA	CASSESGRELFF	TGTGCCAGCAGTGAGAGCGGGCGGGAGCTGTTTTTT
TRBJ2-3	NA	TRBV7-6	TRBD2	CASNSQSGGTTDTQYF	TGTGCCAGCAACTCGCAGAGCGGGGGGACCACAGATACGCAGTATTTT
TRBJ2-2	NA	TRBV7-2	TRBD1	CASSLGQGATGELFF	TGTGCCAGCAGCTTAGGACAGGGGGCGACCGGGGAGCTGTTTTTT
TRBJ2-5	NA	TRBV5-4	NA	CASSVSGTQETQYF	TGTGCCAGCAGCGTCTCCGGGACACAAGAGACCCAGTACTTC
TRBJ1-6	NA	TRBV5-4	NA	CASSQLPPRGSPLHF	TGTGCCAGCAGCCAACTCCCCCCTCGGGGTTCACCCCTCCACTTT
TRBJ2-3	NA	TRBV20-1	NA	CSASDQGTTDTQYF	TGCAGTGCTAGTGATCAGGGGACCACAGATACGCAGTATTTT
TRBJ1-2	NA	TRBV9	TRBD1	CASTRASLILDRADGYTF	TGTGCCAGCACCCGGGCGTCGCTCATTTTGGACAGGGCAGATGGCTACACCTTC
TRBJ1-1	NA	TRBV4-3	NA	CASSRAGGVVTFF	TGCGCCAGCAGTCGGGCTGGGGGCGTTGTAACTTTCTTT
TRBJ1-3	NA	TRBV6-1	NA	CASSPLGNTIYF	TGTGCCAGCAGTCCGCTAGGAAACACCATATATTTT
TRBJ1-5	once	TRBV5-8	NA	CASSHTEGYQPQHF	TGTGCCAGCAGCCACACCGAGGGCTATCAGCCCCAGCATTTT
TRBJ2-3	NA	TRBV9	NA	CASSVVSGTKADTQYF	TGTGCCAGCAGCGTCGTATCCGGGACAAAGGCAGATACGCAGTATTTT
TRBJ1-4	NA	TRBV9	NA	CASLRGVPRAEKLFF	TGTGCCAGCCTTCGCGGGGTCCCCCGGGCTGAAAAACTGTTTTTT
TRBJ2-3	NA	TRBV5-4	NA	CASSLGLYADTQYF	TGTGCCAGCAGCCTGGGACTCTACGCAGATACGCAGTATTTT
TRBJ2-5	NA	TRBV6-5	TRBD2	CASSYSTSGGQETQYF	TGTGCCAGCAGTTACTCGACTAGCGGGGGGCAAGAGACCCAGTACTTC
TRBJ2-7	NA	TRBV19	NA	CASSNGRGAYEQYF	TGTGCCAGTAGTAACGGCAGGGGGGCCTACGAGCAGTACTTC
TRBJ2-7	few	TRBV10-1	NA	CASSEGENYEQYF	TGCGCCAGCAGTGAGGGGGAGAACTACGAGCAGTACTTC
TRBJ2-3	NA	TRBV27	TRBD2	CASSLGASGRSDTQYF	TGTGCCAGCAGTTTAGGAGCTAGCGGGAGGTCAGATACGCAGTATTTT
TRBJ1-2	once	TRBV9	TRBD1	CASSLRDSKNYGYTF	TGTGCCAGCAGTCTCCGGGACAGCAAAAACTATGGCTACACCTTC
TRBJ1-5	NA	TRBV2	TRBD1	CASSTMDRGSQPQHF	TGTGCCAGCAGTACTATGGACAGGGGTTCACAGCCCCAGCATTTT
TRBJ2-1	NA	TRBV20-1	TRBD2	CSAGGGEKSLDEQFF	TGCAGTGCTGGTGGGGGGGAGAAATCTCTCGATGAGCAGTTCTTC
TRBJ2-7	NA	TRBV6-6	NA	CASAYSYEQYF	TGTGCCAGCGCCTACTCCTACGAGCAGTACTTC
TRBJ1-5	NA	TRBV5-1	TRBD1	CASSLQGGNQPQHF	TGCGCCAGCAGCTTACAGGGGGGGAATCAGCCCCAGCATTTT
TRBJ1-4	NA	TRBV19	NA	CASSAGPRAATNEKLFF	TGTGCCAGTAGTGCAGGGCCCCGGGCAGCAACTAATGAAAAACTGTTTTTT